This is a list of T cell receptor beta chains from one sample in a study of T cell responses to AZD1222 COVID-19 vaccine. Here immunoSEQ multiplex PCR was the method, and the copy in TCRdb shows in-frame clones only, minus some. The table includes more than 110,000 clones, over 75% detected once. Sequencing used peripheral blood, obtained on day 0 of AZD1222 vaccination. Receptor source: an adult in good health. Each CDR3 is given with its conserved first and last residue. D genes are given only for firm matches. Size is omitted from some rows. Given values are once, few, many or a class for expanded clones.

>TRBD2|TRBV28|TRBJ2-1|.
TGTGCCAGCAGTCTTATCATTAGCGGGAGTGGCAGTGAGCAGTTCTTC
CASSLIISGSGSEQFF
>.|TRBV19|TRBJ1-2|.
TGTGCCAGTAGTATAAGTCAGGGCGAGATTACTAACTATGGCTACACCTTC
CASSISQGEITNYGYTF
>TRBD2|TRBV9|TRBJ2-7|.
TGTACCAGCAGCCCGCTAGCGGGAGCGTCCTACGAGCAGTACTTC
CTSSPLAGASYEQYF
>TRBD1|TRBV30|TRBJ1-6|.
TGTGCCTGGACAGCCGGGACAGGGGTTCGTTCACCCCTCCACTTT
CAWTAGTGVRSPLHF
>.|TRBV4-1|TRBJ2-1|once
TGCGCCAGCAGCCAATTTAGTCGGGAAACTGAGTTCTTC
CASSQFSRETEFF
>TRBD1|TRBV6-5|TRBJ1-1|.
TGTGCCAGCAGTAGCTCTTTGGACAGGGAAGCTTTCTTT
CASSSSLDREAFF
>.|TRBV27|TRBJ2-1|.
TGTGCCAGCACCATCCTGGGCAAGTACAATGAGCAGTTCTTC
CASTILGKYNEQFF
>.|TRBV19|TRBJ2-5|.
TGTGCCAGTAGTTCGTGGGATATGACCCAGTACTTC
CASSSWDMTQYF
>TRBD1|TRBV10-3|TRBJ2-7|once
TGTGCCATCAGTTTTGGACAGGGCTACGAGCAGTACTTC
CAISFGQGYEQYF
>.|TRBV4-2|TRBJ2-2|.
TGTGCCAGCAGCCAAGTTACAGGGTACACCGGGGAGCTGTTTTTT
CASSQVTGYTGELFF
>.|TRBV19|TRBJ1-4|.
TGTGCCAGTAGTTTGGCCGGAGGGGCTGAAAAACTGTTTTTT
CASSLAGGAEKLFF
>.|TRBV18|TRBJ1-2|.
TGTGCCAGCTCACCGGAATGGGGCAGGGCTGGCTACACCTTC
CASSPEWGRAGYTF
>TRBD1|TRBV27|TRBJ1-4|.
TGTGCCAGCAGTCCACAGACCGGACAGGGGAGGATTTTT
CASSPQTGQGRIF
>.|TRBV30|TRBJ1-6|once
TGTGCCTGGAGCGACGGGACCGCTGCACCCCTCCACTTT
CAWSDGTAAPLHF
>TRBD2|TRBV30|TRBJ2-1|.
TGTGCCTGGAGTCTGACGGGACTAGCGAGGCATGAGCAGTTCTTC
CAWSLTGLARHEQFF
>.|TRBV28|TRBJ2-7|.
TGTGCCAGCAGTTTCGTGGATTACGAGCAGTACTTC
CASSFVDYEQYF
>.|TRBV10-1|TRBJ1-2|.
TGCGCCAGCAGTGAAGACTATGGCTACACCTTC
CASSEDYGYTF
>.|TRBV2|TRBJ1-5|.
TGTGCCAGCCGCCTTAATGGAGGCACTCAGCCCCAGCATTTT
CASRLNGGTQPQHF
>.|TRBV3-1/TRBV3-2|TRBJ1-3|.
TGTGCCAGCAGCCAAGGGACTGCCTTCTCTGGAAACACCATATATTTT
CASSQGTAFSGNTIYF
>TRBD1|TRBV7-9|TRBJ1-2|.
TGTGCCAGCAGCCCTGGGACAGGGGGCTTTGACTATGGCTACACCTTC
CASSPGTGGFDYGYTF
>.|TRBV30|TRBJ1-1|few
TGTGCCTGGAGGCCCACCAGGGTGAACACTGAAGCTTTCTTT
CAWRPTRVNTEAFF
>.|TRBV10-3|TRBJ2-1|.
TGTGCCATCAGCAGACGAGGGGAAGGGAATGAGCAGTTCTTC
CAISRRGEGNEQFF
>TRBD1|TRBV10-1|TRBJ1-6|.
TGCGCCAGCAGGCGGGACAGTAATTCACCCCTCCACTTT
CASRRDSNSPLHF